This entry lists 20 T cell receptor beta chains sequenced from one sample in a study of blood T cell repertoires in COVID-19. Some clones are missing from TCRdb's copy, which holds only in-frame ones; the method was immunoSEQ multiplex PCR. The table records about 240,000 clones, 85% of them present only once. The material sequenced was peripheral blood. These receptors all come from an older woman with active or convalescent COVID-19.

This clone was recorded only once. The chain uses TRBV7-9 and TRBJ1-2; D possibly corresponds to TRBD1 (5 bases). The CDR3 has 12 residues. Germline-derived CDR1 and CDR2 are SEHNR and FQNEAQ (reference sequence). V was clipped by 5 bases and J by 5 bases, with 9 bases between them. CDR3 amino acids: CASSIPGYGYTF. In nucleotides, the CDR3 is TGTGCCAGCAGCATCCCAGGGTATGGCTACACCTTC.

The chain employs TRBV21-1 and TRBJ2-3; the table's D call of TRBD1 was not tested on the DNA. TRBV21-1 is assigned pseudogene status. CDR3 length equals 16 residues. CDR3: CASDTTILGASDTQYF. In DNA, the CDR3 is TGTGCCAGCGACACCACCATATTGGGGGCCTCAGATACGCAGTATTTT.

This chain links TRBV2 with TRBJ2-1, with a tentative D call TRBD2 (6 bases). This CDR3 region has 15 residues. The germline V gene encodes CDR1 SNHLY and CDR2 FYNNEI. Trimming removed 6 bases from V and 7 bases from J, with 19 bases in between. The CDR3 region has the DNA TGTGCCAGCAGCCTTCGGGGCGGGACTGGGAATGAGCAGTTCTTC. Amino acids: CASSLRGGTGNEQFF.

This clone has a single count. This chain uses TRBV3-1 (or the pseudogene TRBV3-2) with TRBJ2-1; possible D gene TRBD2, 6 bases. Trimming removed 4 bases at V and 8 bases at J, with 15 bases between. The CDR3 totals 14 residues. CDR1 LGHDT and CDR2 YNNKEL come from the germline V gene (reference sequence). The CDR3 protein is CASSPHGGIDEQFF. The CDR3 nucleotides read TGTGCCAGCAGCCCCCACGGGGGAATTGATGAGCAGTTCTTC.

The gene calls are TRBV11-3 and TRBJ2-1; 12 bases agree with TRBD2. V lost 4 bases, J lost 7 bases, and 2 bases stayed unmatched. CDR1 is SGHNT, CDR2 YENEEA, per germline. The CDR3 extends over 14 amino acids. The CDR3 DNA reads TGTGCCAGCAGCTCTAGCGGGAGGGGAAATGAGCAGTTCTTC. Translating it yields CASSSSGRGNEQFF.

The chain is built from TRBV6-1 and TRBJ2-2, with 7 bases identical to TRBD1. The CDR3 loop spans 16 amino acids. CDR1 MNHNS and CDR2 SASEGT come from the germline V gene. The trim removed 4 bases at V and 2 bases at J, leaving 7 bases unmatched. The CDR3 reads CASSALTGANTGELFF. DNA for the CDR3: TGTGCCAGCAGTGCCCTAACAGGGGCTAACACCGGGGAGCTGTTTTTT.

This chain uses TRBV23-1 with TRBJ2-7; TRBD1 might be the D (5 bases). TRBV23-1 is treated as an ORF (open reading frame) with a function not yet certain. The CDR3 has 13 residues. V lost 6 bases to trimming and J lost 2 bases, with 11 bases between them. The CDR3: CASSRDSTYEQYV. The CDR3 nucleotides read TGCGCCAGCAGCCGTGACAGCACCTACGAGCAGTACGTC.

The chain has TRBV30 and TRBJ2-7; perhaps TRBD2 as D (5 bases). The CDR3 is 10 residues long. The germline CDR1 and CDR2 sequences are GTSNPN and SVGIG (reference sequence). Deletions cut 5 bases from V and 9 bases from J, with 11 bases between. The CDR3 DNA sequence: TGTGCCTGGGGAAGCGGTTGGCAGTACTTC. Its protein is CAWGSGWQYF.

This chain joins TRBV13 and TRBJ2-2; weak D call: TRBD2 (6 bases). V lost 3 bases and J lost 2, with 7 bases in between. The length of the CDR3 is 14 residues. Germline V gene data show CDR1 as PRHDT and CDR2 as FYEKMQ (reference sequence). CDR3 coding DNA: TGTGCCAGCAGCTTGGGGACTAACACCGGGGAGCTGTTTTTT. Translated, it gives CASSLGTNTGELFF.

The chain employs TRBV5-7 and TRBJ2-5; 14 nucleotides align to TRBD2. TRBV5-7 is known as an ORF, though its function is uncertain. V dropped 3 bases and J dropped 2; count of bases not matched to a gene: 6. The CDR3 has 17 amino acids. The CDR3 nucleotides read TGTGCCAGCAGCTCCCCGGGACTAGCGGGAGAACAAGAGACCCAGTACTTC. Its translation is CASSSPGLAGEQETQYF.

Comments on this clone: Since a much larger clone is just one base distant, this may be a read error. The chain couples TRBV6-5 to TRBJ2-2; tentatively, D is TRBD1 (5 bases). The V gene lost 3 bases and the J gene lost 6 bases, with 17 bases spanning the gap. The CDR3 runs to 16 residues. Germline V lookup: CDR1 MNHEY, CDR2 SVGAGI. This chain's CDR3 is CASSYLNRTSAGELFF. CDR3 nucleotide sequence: TGTGCCAGCAGTTATTTGAACAGGACCTCCGCCGGGGAGCTGTTTTTT.

The chain couples TRBV13 to TRBJ1-2; D perhaps matches TRBD1 (6 bases). The CDR3 sequence is 14 residues long. V lost 4 bases, J lost 5 bases, and 14 bases lay in between. Germline V CDR1 and CDR2: PRHDT, FYEKMQ (reference sequence). The CDR3 region is CASSSPSRGYGYTF. The CDR3 nucleotides read TGTGCCAGCAGCTCGCCCAGCAGGGGTTATGGCTACACCTTC.

This chain links TRBV10-2 with TRBJ2-5, with 7 bases lining up with TRBD2. The CDR3 runs to 16 residues. The V gene's germline CDR1 is WSHSY and CDR2 SAAADI. The ends lost 5 bases at V and 1 base at J; junction bases unmatched: 10. The CDR3 DNA follows: TGCGCCAGCAGTCGAGAGGCAGCGGGGCTCCAAGAGACCCAGTACTTC. It translates to CASSREAAGLQETQYF.

V is TRBV7-9 and J is TRBJ2-2; 8 bases fit TRBD1. V lost 8 bases, J lost 12 bases, and 11 bases stayed unmatched. CDR3 size: 13 residues. In germline, CDR1 is SEHNR, CDR2 FQNEAQ (reference sequence). The CDR3, as DNA: TGTGCCAGCCCAACAGGGGGTGACACGAAGCTGTTTTTT. It is translated as CASPTGGDTKLFF.

The V and J genes are TRBV7-6 and TRBJ2-1, with 12 bases identical to TRBD2. Germline loops: CDR1 SGHVS, CDR2 FNYEAQ. This CDR3 region has 17 residues. The J segment lost 9 bases and the V segment lost 2 bases, leaving 11 bases of the junction unmatched. CDR3 amino acids: CASSLRAGLAGSGEQFF. As DNA, the CDR3 is TGTGCCAGCAGCTTAAGGGCTGGACTAGCGGGATCGGGTGAGCAGTTCTTC.

This chain links TRBV5-1 with TRBJ2-3; TRBD2 agrees at 11 bases. V was clipped by 4 bases and J by 3 bases; unmatched bases: 4. The CDR3 covers 15 residues. The V gene's germline CDR1 is SGHRS and CDR2 YFSETQ. This CDR3 is CASSPLAGGTDTQYF. CDR3 coding DNA: TGCGCCAGCAGCCCTCTAGCGGGGGGAACAGATACGCAGTATTTT.

The chain joins TRBV27 to TRBJ1-1; 7 bases are a match to TRBD1. Germline CDR1 and CDR2: MNHEY and SMNVEV (reference sequence). The CDR3 spans 15 residues. V was clipped by 3 bases and J by 3 bases; unmatched bases: 7. CDR3: CASSFGGTGDTEAFF. Here the CDR3 DNA reads TGTGCCAGCAGTTTCGGGGGAACAGGGGACACTGAAGCTTTCTTT.

The chain joins TRBV2 to TRBJ2-6, with TRBD1 identical over 8 bases. The CDR3 is made up of 17 amino acids. V was pared by 5 bases and J by 3 bases, with 9 bases of the junction left unmatched. Germline V CDR1 and CDR2: SNHLY, FYNNEI. Here the CDR3 DNA reads TGTGCCAGCAGTCCGGACAGGGTTGGACGTGGGGCCAACGTCCTGACTTTC. It encodes CASSPDRVGRGANVLTF.

The rearrangement joins TRBV6-1 to TRBJ1-1, with TRBD1 as a possible D gene (5 bases). The CDR3 sequence is 16 residues long. Per the germline V gene, CDR1 is MNHNS and CDR2 is SASEGT. Trimming cost V 3 bases and J 2 bases, with 16 bases left between them. This chain's CDR3 is CASSDWQGGRNTEAFF. The CDR3 DNA reads TGTGCCAGCAGTGACTGGCAGGGAGGACGAAACACTGAAGCTTTCTTT.

V and J are TRBV30 and TRBJ2-5; D might be TRBD1 (5 bases). Trimming removed 0 bases from V and 1 base from J, with 15 bases in between. The CDR3 length is 16 residues. CDR1 and CDR2 (germline): GTSNPN, SVGIG (reference sequence). The CDR3 protein is CAWSVNGAVFQETQYF. The DNA for the CDR3 is TGTGCCTGGAGTGTCAATGGGGCGGTATTCCAAGAGACCCAGTACTTC.